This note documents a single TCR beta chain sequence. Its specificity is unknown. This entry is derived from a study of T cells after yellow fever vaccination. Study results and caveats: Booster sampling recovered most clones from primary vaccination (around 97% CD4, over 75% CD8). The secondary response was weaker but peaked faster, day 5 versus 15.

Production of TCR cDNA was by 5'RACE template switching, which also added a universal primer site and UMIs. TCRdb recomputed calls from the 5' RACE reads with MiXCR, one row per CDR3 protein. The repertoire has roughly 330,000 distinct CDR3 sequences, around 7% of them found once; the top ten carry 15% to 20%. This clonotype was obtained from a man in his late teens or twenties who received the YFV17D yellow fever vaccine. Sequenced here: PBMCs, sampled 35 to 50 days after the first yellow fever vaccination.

The CDR3 coding sequence is TGTGCTAGTGGCCCCCCCGGGACAGACCTCACCGGGGAGCTGTTTTTT. This encodes CASGPPGTDLTGELFF. The V gene is TRBV12-5, the J gene TRBJ2-2; 7 bases map to TRBD1. The CDR3 has 16 residues. CDR1 is LGHNT, CDR2 FRNRAP, per germline. Unmatched junction bases numbered 11, after V lost 6 bases and J lost 4 bases.